The 22 T cell receptor beta chains below were found in one sample sequenced in a study of technical replicates of blood from a few donors (dated by TCRdb to about 2017). Receptor amplification or capture employed the immunoSEQ multiplex PCR assay. The table comes from immuneACCESS by way of TCRdb, which keeps in-frame sequences with V and J called. Part of the clones is missing from these tables; in studies checked, under half for an unresolved V gene and the rest for unknown reasons. The sample data list some 64,000 clones, and around 86% of these were observed just once. Approximately 5% of the sample belongs to the ten largest clones. The sequencing sample was made of PBMCs. These receptor sequences come from a human donor in good health. Some clones in this sample may be carry-over from other donors' samples.

The chain recombines TRBV6-5 with TRBJ1-6; D gene unclear. Trimming removed 8 bases from V and 3 bases from J, with 11 bases in between. Germline V lookup: CDR1 MNHEY, CDR2 SVGAGI. The CDR3 totals 14 residues. For the CDR3, the DNA is TGTGCCAGCTCCGGGGAGCTCTATAATTCACCCCTCCACTTT. Residues: CASSGELYNSPLHF.

The table lists this clone with a count of one. This chain connects TRBV2 to TRBJ2-5; 12 nucleotides line up with TRBD2. The germline V gene has CDR1 SNHLY and CDR2 FYNNEI. The junction had 2 bases not matched to a gene; V was cut back by 4 bases and J by 2 bases. The CDR3 runs 15 residues. CDR3 protein: CASSALAGGQETQYF. DNA for the CDR3: TGTGCCAGCAGTGCACTAGCGGGGGGACAAGAGACCCAGTACTTC.

The chain combines TRBV5-1 with TRBJ2-1, with 8 nucleotides matching TRBD1. Per the germline V gene, CDR1 is SGHRS and CDR2 is YFSETQ. The trim removed 4 bases at V and 3 bases at J, leaving 6 bases unmatched. CDR3 length: 15 residues. The CDR3 loop is CASSPGDRSYNEQFF. In DNA form, the CDR3 reads TGCGCCAGCAGCCCTGGGGACAGGAGCTACAATGAGCAGTTCTTC.

The V gene is TRBV2, the J gene TRBJ2-7; 7 positions agree with TRBD2. The CDR3 covers 17 residues. Germline CDR1 is SNHLY and CDR2 is FYNNEI. V was pared by 1 base and J by 2 bases, with 11 bases of the junction left unmatched. The CDR3 DNA reads as TGTGCCAGCAGTGAAGGTCTAGCGGCTTATAGTCCCTACGAGCAGTACTTC. Residues: CASSEGLAAYSPYEQYF.

The J gene is TRBJ1-1, the V gene TRBV4-2; TRBD1 matches 7 bases. The CDR3 totals 13 residues. With 3 bases clipped from V and 11 bases from J, the junction kept 9 bases outside the gene matches. CDR1 is LGHNA and CDR2 is YNFKEQ in the germline V gene. In DNA form, the CDR3 reads TGTGCCAGCAGCCAGCCAGACAGGGCCTGGGCTTTCTTT. Its translation: CASSQPDRAWAFF.

CDR3 residues: CASSFSRGTEAFF. In DNA, the CDR3 is TGTGCCAGCAGCTTCTCCAGGGGTACTGAAGCTTTCTTT. The chain combines TRBV5-4 with TRBJ1-1; weak D call: TRBD1 (6 bases). V lost 2 bases and J 5 bases, leaving 10 bases between the germline ends. This CDR3 is built from 13 residues. Germline CDR1 is SGHNT and CDR2 is YYREEE (reference sequence). The whole variable domain, remainder taken from reference TRBV5-4 and TRBJ1-1, is ETGVTQSPTHLIKTRGQQVTLRCSSQSGHNTVSWYQQALGQGPQFIFQYYREEENGRGNFPPRFSGLQFPNYSSELNVNALELDDSALYLCASSFSRGTEAFFGQGTRLTVV.

The chain couples TRBV6-5 to TRBJ2-5; maybe TRBD1 (5 bases). V gave up 5 bases and J gave up 3 bases, with 16 bases separating them. CDR1 is MNHEY, CDR2 SVGAGI, per germline. This CDR3 has 15 amino acids. The CDR3 DNA follows: TGTGCCAGCAGTGGCAGGCCTTGGACAAAAGAGACCCAGTACTTC. Translation: CASSGRPWTKETQYF.

CDR3 coding DNA: TGCGCCAGCAGCACAGAAACAGGGATGAACACTGAAGCTTTCTTT. Its protein is CASSTETGMNTEAFF. This sequence joins TRBV5-1 and TRBJ1-1, with D possibly TRBD1 on 6 matching bases. V dropped 4 bases and J dropped 0 bases, with 13 bases sitting between them. Germline CDR1 is SGHRS and CDR2 is YFSETQ. The CDR3 has 15 residues.

The chain employs TRBV7-8 and TRBJ2-5; the match to TRBD1 covers 7 bases. This CDR3 is built from 15 residues. J was trimmed by 2 bases and V by 3 bases; bases with no gene match: 6. CDR1 and CDR2 (germline): SGHVS, FQNEAQ. The CDR3 here is CASSFRQGPQETQYF. In DNA, the CDR3 is TGTGCCAGCAGCTTTCGACAGGGACCGCAAGAGACCCAGTACTTC.

The rearrangement joins TRBV5-7 to TRBJ1-3; no clear D. TRBV5-7 is assigned to the ORF class and has an uncertain function. The CDR3 is made up of 16 amino acids. Trimming shortened V by 4 bases and J by 4 bases, and 18 bases separated the two germline ends. The CDR3 reads CASSLEAFRRGNTIYF. In DNA, the CDR3 is TGTGCCAGCAGCCTGGAGGCATTCAGGCGCGGAAACACCATATATTTT.

The rearrangement links TRBV5-8 to TRBJ1-5; D might be TRBD1 (5 bases). V dropped 4 bases and J dropped 2 bases, with 16 bases sitting between them. Per germline, CDR1 SGHTS and CDR2 YDEGEE. This CDR3 region has 16 residues. The DNA for the CDR3 is TGTGCCAGCAGCACGCGCAGGGCTTTCGGCAATCAGCCCCAGCATTTT. This sequence encodes CASSTRRAFGNQPQHF.

This chain joins TRBV7-2 and TRBJ2-1; D unclear. Germline values: CDR1 SGHTA, CDR2 FQGNSA. The CDR3 length is 12 residues. Trimming pared 6 bases from V and 2 bases from J, leaving 5 bases between. CDR3 in DNA: TGTGCCAGCAGATCAACCTACAATGAGCAGTTCTTC. This translates into CASRSTYNEQFF.

The V gene is TRBV5-6, the J gene TRBJ2-6; TRBD2 aligns across 9 bases. V was clipped by 5 bases and J by 2 bases; unmatched bases: 8. From germline, CDR1 is SGHDT and CDR2 YYEEEE. The CDR3 totals 17 residues. The CDR3 is CASRTGGGGAGANVLTF. Here the CDR3 DNA reads TGTGCCAGCAGAACTGGGGGCGGGGGGGCTGGGGCCAACGTCCTGACTTTC.

The J gene is TRBJ2-7, the V gene TRBV7-9; D is possibly TRBD2 (6 bases). The V gene lost 5 bases and the J gene lost 5 bases, with 16 bases spanning the gap. There are 14 residues in the CDR3. Germline V lookup: CDR1 SEHNR, CDR2 FQNEAQ (reference sequence). The CDR3 DNA follows: TGTGCCAGCAGCACTTCGGGACTCGAAGACGAGCAGTACTTC. It specifies CASSTSGLEDEQYF.

The J gene is TRBJ2-1, the V gene TRBV7-9, with 10 nucleotides matching TRBD2. The CDR3 totals 15 residues. With V trimmed by 5 bases and J by 7 bases, 8 bases remained unmatched. The germline CDR1 and CDR2 sequences are SEHNR and FQNEAQ (reference sequence). The CDR3 reads CASSQSGRARNEQFF. CDR3 nucleotide sequence: TGTGCCAGCAGCCAGAGCGGGAGGGCTAGAAATGAGCAGTTCTTC.

In its sample, this clone was seen a few times. This sequence joins TRBV30 and TRBJ1-5; D may be TRBD1 (5 bases). Germline-derived CDR1 and CDR2 are GTSNPN and SVGIG (reference sequence). The CDR3 covers 15 residues. V shed 3 bases and J shed 0 bases, with 12 bases lying between them. The CDR3 nucleotides read TGTGCCTGGAGGCCGGGCGGGGCTAGCAATCAGCCCCAGCATTTT. This gives the protein CAWRPGGASNQPQHF.

The chain uses TRBV11-2 and TRBJ2-2; D unclear. The CDR3 has 16 amino acids. Germline V gene sequence: CDR1 SGHAT, CDR2 FQNNGV. Trimming cost V 4 bases and J 0 bases, with 12 bases left between them. DNA of the CDR3: TGTGCCAGCAGCTCCATTTTAGCTACGAACACCGGGGAGCTGTTTTTT. This gives the protein CASSSILATNTGELFF.

This chain joins TRBV27 and TRBJ2-7, with D possibly matching TRBD2 (6 bases). Germline CDR1 and CDR2: MNHEY and SMNVEV (reference sequence). The V end lost 5 bases, the J end lost 2 bases, and 13 bases lay between the germline ends. CDR3 size: 14 residues. CDR3 bases: TGTGCCAGCAGTCCGGGACTCGCCCCCTACGAGCAGTACTTC. This gives the protein CASSPGLAPYEQYF.

The chain has TRBV11-2 and TRBJ1-4; no reliable D call. V was pared by 3 bases and J by 0 bases, with 8 bases between. This CDR3 comprises 15 residues. CDR1 and CDR2 (germline): SGHAT, FQNNGV. Here the CDR3 reads CASSFTATTNEKLFF. The CDR3 DNA reads as TGTGCCAGCAGCTTTACCGCGACAACTAATGAAAAACTGTTTTTT.

V is TRBV9 and J is TRBJ2-7; TRBD2 aligns across 10 bases. The trim removed 0 bases at V and 3 bases at J, leaving 3 bases unmatched. This CDR3 is built from 15 residues. Germline CDR1 is SGDLS and CDR2 is YYNGEE. CDR3 amino acids: CASSVGSSGGYEQYF. CDR3 coding DNA: TGTGCCAGCAGCGTAGGGTCTAGCGGGGGCTACGAGCAGTACTTC.

CDR3 coding DNA: TGTGCCAGCAGCGGGGGGGACGAGCAGTACTTC. Translated: CASSGGDEQYF. The chain has TRBV5-6 and TRBJ2-7; 7 bases fit TRBD2. Germline-derived CDR1 and CDR2 are SGHDT and YYEEEE. V shed 4 bases and J 5 bases; nucleotides not matched to a gene: 0. There are 11 residues in the CDR3.

The chain joins TRBV15 to TRBJ2-2; D is possibly TRBD2 (5 bases). The CDR3 loop spans 15 amino acids. V was shortened by 8 bases and J by 2 bases, with 15 bases between the two germline ends. Germline lookup yields CDR1 LNHNV and CDR2 YYDKDF (reference sequence). The CDR3 spells CATELGEGNTGELFF. In DNA form, the CDR3 reads TGTGCCACCGAGCTTGGAGAGGGCAACACCGGGGAGCTGTTTTTT.